This T cell receptor (beta chain) was sequenced during a study of T cells in Graves' hyperthyroidism and ophthalmopathy. At the level of the study: Pretreatment peripheral blood was obtained at initial diagnosis. Broader study findings: Ophthalmopathy stood apart from stable hyperthyroidism in a 13 V-J model.

TCR beta CDR3 regions were amplified from RNA transcripts. The HTBI primer set was used in a first-round RT-PCR of the TCR CDR3. MiXCR, applied by TCRdb to the multiplex PCR reads, yields one record per CDR3 protein. The table has fewer than 650,000 distinct CDR3 sequences, around 14% seen once. The hyperthyroidism patients had all been newly diagnosed, and their disease duration was under 2 months. Their ages ranged from 18 to 65 years. In this sample, this clonotype turned up a few times. The target antigen is unknown. The V and J ends lost 1 base and 0 bases respectively, with 10 bases between them. The CDR3 extends over 16 amino acids. CDR1 DFQATT and CDR2 SNEGSKA come from the germline V gene (reference sequence).

The genes are TRBV20-1 and TRBJ1-6, with D perhaps matching TRBD1 (5 bases). The receptor was derived from a woman in her 30s with Graves' hyperthyroidism that later progressed to Graves' ophthalmopathy. Input material: blood. CDR3 sequence reads: CSARAGSSSYNSPLHF. Written as DNA, the CDR3 is TGCAGTGCTAGAGCAGGGTCGAGCTCCTATAATTCACCCCTCCACTTT.